One and the same sample provided the 4 T cell receptor beta chains below, sequenced in a study of siplizumab effects on memory and regulatory T cells. Using immunoSEQ multiplex PCR, the repertoire was profiled, and TCRdb retains in-frame clones only, with some absent. The sample has under 95,000 clones; 94% are singletons. The sample taken for sequencing was non-Treg CD4+ T cells sorted from blood. These receptors came from a human donor in good health.

The gene calls are TRBV7-9 and TRBJ2-4; D is uncertain. The germline V and J ends were trimmed by 0 bases and 13 bases, with 10 bases remaining between them. The CDR3 is made up of 12 amino acids. Germline V gene data show CDR1 as SEHNR and CDR2 as FQNEAQ (reference sequence). CDR3 loop: CASSLAQSVQYF. CDR3 nucleotides: TGTGCCAGCAGCTTAGCCCAGAGCGTGCAGTACTTC.

J is TRBJ2-7 and V is TRBV5-1; no reliable D call. Trimming removed 0 bases at V and 0 bases at J, with 10 bases between. The germline CDR1 and CDR2 sequences are SGHRS and YFSETQ. The CDR3 loop spans 15 amino acids. The DNA for the CDR3 is TGCGCCAGCAGCTTGGCCGGGCCTTTCTCCTACGAGCAGTACTTC. This codes for CASSLAGPFSYEQYF.

This clone was found once. The chain joins TRBV23-1 to TRBJ2-5, with D maybe TRBD2 (6 bases). TRBV23-1 is labeled an ORF, and its function is uncertain. The CDR3 is 19 amino acids. V was pared by 2 bases and J by 0 bases, with 22 bases between. CDR3 residues: CASSQPKAPPGVDQETQYF. Here the CDR3 DNA reads TGCGCCAGCAGTCAACCAAAGGCCCCTCCGGGGGTCGACCAAGAGACCCAGTACTTC.

The sample holds one count of this clone. The CDR3 coding sequence is TGTGCCAGCATCGTTACCGTTGCGGGAAAATCCTACGAGCAGTACTTC. Protein: CASIVTVAGKSYEQYF. The chain uses TRBV2 and TRBJ2-7; D may be TRBD2 (6 bases). The CDR3 runs to 16 residues. Germline CDR1 and CDR2: SNHLY and FYNNEI. Deletions cut 7 bases from V and 1 base from J, with 20 bases between.